Each of the 26 T cell receptor beta chains below was sequenced from the same sample in a study of OX40 agonist ivuxolimab in advanced cancers. Only in-frame clones appear in the TCRdb table, and some are missing; sequencing was by immunoSEQ multiplex PCR. The data show tens of thousands of clones, 87% seen once. Here the sequenced sample was CD4+ or CD8+ T cells sorted from blood, taken in a trial of the OX40 agonist ivuxolimab. The receptors stem from an adult with an advanced solid tumor such as melanoma, head and neck, liver or kidney cancer.

The rearrangement links TRBV21-1 to TRBJ1-2; TRBD1 was called by the table and not checked on the DNA. TRBV21-1 is a pseudogene locus. The CDR3 sequence is 11 residues long. This CDR3 is CASSTIYGYTF. In DNA form, the CDR3 reads TGTGCCAGCAGCACCATCTATGGCTACACCTTC.

In this sample, this clone turned up a few times. V is TRBV7-2 and J is TRBJ1-4; D is uncertain. Trimming left V 2 bases short and J 8 bases short, with 9 bases between. This CDR3 comprises 13 residues. Germline assignment: CDR1 SGHTA and CDR2 FQGNSA. The DNA for the CDR3 is TGTGCCAGCAGCTTATCCCACGGCGAAAAACTGTTTTTT. Protein: CASSLSHGEKLFF.

The CDR3 DNA follows: TGCGCCAGCAGCCCTACAGGGTCCAATGAAGCTTTCTTT. Its translation: CASSPTGSNEAFF. The V and J genes are TRBV5-1 and TRBJ1-1; D possibly corresponds to TRBD1 (6 bases). Trimming stripped 4 bases from V and 7 bases from J, with 14 bases between. CDR3 size: 13 residues. In germline, CDR1 is SGHRS, CDR2 YFSETQ.

The chain couples TRBV15 to TRBJ2-5; weak D call: TRBD1 (7 bases). V shed 0 bases and J shed 4 bases, with 15 bases lying between them. Germline V CDR1 and CDR2: LNHNV, YYDKDF (reference sequence). The length of the CDR3 is 16 residues. Here the CDR3 reads CATSRDQGGSGETQYF. CDR3 DNA: TGTGCCACCAGCAGAGATCAGGGGGGATCGGGAGAGACCCAGTACTTC.

The chain links TRBV7-2 to TRBJ1-1, with D perhaps matching TRBD1 (5 bases). The CDR3 sequence is 15 residues long. V lost 3 bases, J lost 1 base, and 12 bases lay in between. CDR1 and CDR2 (germline): SGHTA, FQGNSA. The CDR3 spells CASSFTMGGNTEAFF. The CDR3 bases are TGTGCCAGCAGCTTCACGATGGGGGGGAACACTGAAGCTTTCTTT.

As for this clone: A far more abundant clone sits one base away, making this likely a read error. The chain uses TRBV2 and TRBJ2-3, with 13 bases lining up with TRBD2. From germline, CDR1 is SNHLY and CDR2 FYNNEI. CDR3 size: 15 residues. V lost 4 bases and J lost 3; bases outside the gene matches: 1. DNA of the CDR3: TGTGCCAGCAGTGGGACTAGCGGGAGAACAGATACGCAGTATTTT. This encodes CASSGTSGRTDTQYF. Drawing the rest from reference TRBV2 and TRBJ2-3, the complete variable domain is EPEVTQTPSHQVTQMGQEVILRCVPISNHLYFYWYRQILGQKVEFLVSFYNNEISEKSEIFDDQFSVERPDGSNFTLKIRSTKLEDSAMYFCASSGTSGRTDTQYFGPGTRLTVL.

For the CDR3, the DNA is TGTGCCAGCAGCAGACAGGGGGGCCTCTACGAGCAGTACTTC. This translates into CASSRQGGLYEQYF. V is TRBV28 and J is TRBJ2-7; 9 bases fit TRBD1. Losses at the gene ends were 6 bases for V and 3 bases for J; bases not matched to a gene: 6. CDR1 is MDHEN and CDR2 is SYDVKM in the germline V gene. This CDR3 has 14 amino acids.

Details on this clone: The junction differs from germline at one of its ends, possibly a read error. Other nucleotide sequences in the sample specify the same CDR3. The rearrangement links TRBV27 to TRBJ1-5; no clear D. CDR3 size: 13 residues. Germline V lookup: CDR1 MNHEY, CDR2 SMNVEV (reference sequence). The CDR3 spells CASSKVRNQPQHF. In DNA, the CDR3 is TGCGCCAGCAGTAAAGTGCGCAATCAGCCCCAGCATTTT.

This clone was seen more than once but under ten times. The gene calls are TRBV10-3 and TRBJ2-7; 9 positions agree with TRBD2. J gave up 4 bases and V 5 bases, and 3 bases lay outside the gene matches. Germline V CDR1 and CDR2: ENHRY, SYGVKD. The CDR3 sequence is 13 residues long. The CDR3 spells CAISRLAEYEQYF. The CDR3 DNA reads TGTGCCATCAGTCGACTAGCGGAGTACGAGCAGTACTTC.

The CDR3 loop reads CASSLDLTGGRNEQFF. The DNA for the CDR3 is TGTGCCAGCAGCTTAGATTTGACAGGGGGGCGGAATGAGCAGTTCTTC. This chain uses TRBV13 with TRBJ2-1, with 9 bases identical to TRBD1. Losses at the gene ends were 1 base for V and 7 bases for J; bases not matched to a gene: 8. The CDR3 length is 16 residues. CDR1 PRHDT and CDR2 FYEKMQ come from the germline V gene (reference sequence). Full variable domain (rest looked up from reference TRBV13 and TRBJ2-1): AAGVIQSPRHLIKEKRETATLKCYPIPRHDTVYWYQQGPGQDPQFLISFYEKMQSDKGSIPDRFSAQQFSDYHSELNMSSLELGDSALYFCASSLDLTGGRNEQFFGPGTRLTVL.

This sequence joins TRBV19 and TRBJ2-3; perhaps TRBD2 as D (5 bases). CDR3 length: 12 amino acids. Trimming shortened V by 9 bases and J by 4 bases, and 11 bases separated the two germline ends. Per the germline V gene, CDR1 is LNHDA and CDR2 is SQIVND (reference sequence). The CDR3 nucleotides read TGTGCCAGCTCGGGGAGTTCAGATACGCAGTATTTT. Translating it yields CASSGSSDTQYF. Full variable domain (rest looked up from reference TRBV19 and TRBJ2-3): DGGITQSPKYLFRKEGQNVTLSCEQNLNHDAMYWYRQDPGQGLRLIYYSQIVNDFQKGDIAEGYSVSREKKESFPLTVTSAQKNPTAFYLCASSGSSDTQYFGPGTRLTVL.

The rearrangement links TRBV19 to TRBJ2-7; 8 bases agree with TRBD1. Germline assignment: CDR1 LNHDA and CDR2 SQIVND (reference sequence). V was pared by 4 bases and J by 1 base, with 6 bases of the junction left unmatched. This CDR3 region has 15 residues. Written as DNA, the CDR3 is TGTGCCAGTAGTACTACGGGACAGGAATCCTACGAGCAGTACTTC. Translation: CASSTTGQESYEQYF.

The DNA for the CDR3 is TGCGCCAGCGCCTCGGGAGGGGGGCAAGAGACCCAGTACTTC. It yields the protein CASASGGGQETQYF. V and J are TRBV5-1 and TRBJ2-5, with TRBD2 matching 8 bases. There are 14 residues in the CDR3. V gave up 7 bases and J gave up 2 bases; unmatched junction bases: 7. Germline CDR1 SGHRS, CDR2 YFSETQ.

The V and J genes are TRBV5-1 and TRBJ2-7; 10 nucleotides agree with TRBD2. Germline V gives CDR1 SGHRS, CDR2 YFSETQ. The CDR3 consists of 14 residues. V shed 4 bases, J shed 5 bases, and the junction held 6 bases outside the gene matches. The CDR3 loop is CASSPIAGGNEQYF. The DNA of the CDR3 is TGCGCCAGCAGCCCAATAGCGGGAGGAAACGAGCAGTACTTC.

The rearrangement joins TRBV19 to TRBJ2-7; D possibly uses TRBD1 or TRBD2 (5 bases each). The germline V gene encodes CDR1 LNHDA and CDR2 SQIVND (reference sequence). The V end was cut by 6 bases, the J end by 2 bases, with 14 bases between. The length of the CDR3 is 14 residues. CDR3 coding DNA: TGTGCCAGTAGCACCGGGACGAGGACCTACGAGCAGTACTTC. It is translated as CASSTGTRTYEQYF.

The chain uses TRBV27 and TRBJ2-7, with D possibly being TRBD2 (5 bases). CDR1 MNHEY and CDR2 SMNVEV come from the germline V gene (reference sequence). The CDR3 runs 15 residues. V was trimmed by 1 base and J by 0 bases, leaving 10 bases between them. The CDR3 DNA sequence: TGTGCCAGCAGTTTATTCTGGACTTCCTCCTACGAGCAGTACTTC. Residues: CASSLFWTSSYEQYF.

The genes are TRBV7-3 and TRBJ2-1; the D is unclear. This CDR3 contains 14 residues. Germline V gives CDR1 SGHTA, CDR2 FQGTGA. Trimming cost V 1 base and J 7 bases, with 11 bases left between them. CDR3 region: CASSLNFPINEQFF. The CDR3 DNA reads as TGTGCCAGCAGCTTAAATTTTCCCATAAATGAGCAGTTCTTC.

This sequence joins TRBV11-3 and TRBJ2-7, with D hard to call. Per the germline V gene, CDR1 is SGHNT and CDR2 is YENEEA. Trimming left V 5 bases short and J 3 bases short, with 11 bases between. The CDR3 is 13 amino acids. CDR3 sequence reads: CASSKSDGYEQYF. The CDR3 nucleotides are TGTGCCAGCAGCAAATCCGACGGCTACGAGCAGTACTTC.

This chain connects TRBV19 to TRBJ1-1; D call uncertain. The CDR3 is made up of 13 amino acids. V lost 4 bases, J lost 3 bases, and 9 bases lay in between. Germline V gene lookup returns CDR1 LNHDA and CDR2 SQIVND (reference sequence). CDR3 protein: CASSSALHTEAFF. CDR3 coding DNA: TGTGCCAGTAGTAGCGCCCTCCACACTGAAGCTTTCTTT.

V is TRBV27 and J is TRBJ1-2; D unresolved. The germline V gene has CDR1 MNHEY and CDR2 SMNVEV (reference sequence). Trimming stripped 4 bases from V and 1 base from J, with 10 bases between. The CDR3 runs 14 residues. The CDR3 nucleotides are TGTGCCAGCAGTTCGACGGACCTTAACTATGGCTACACCTTC. This codes for CASSSTDLNYGYTF.

V gene TRBV30 combines with J gene TRBJ1-5; D is perhaps TRBD1 (5 bases). The CDR3 is made up of 13 amino acids. V was clipped by 3 bases and J by 5 bases, with 11 bases between them. Germline V gene lookup returns CDR1 GTSNPN and CDR2 SVGIG (reference sequence). The CDR3 spells CAWSSRADQPQHF. The CDR3 DNA is TGTGCCTGGAGCTCCAGGGCCGATCAGCCCCAGCATTTT.

CDR3 DNA sequence: TGTGCCAGCAGACACCGAGGGGGGAGCTCCTACGAGCAGTACTTC. It translates to CASRHRGGSSYEQYF. The genes are TRBV28 and TRBJ2-7; D is possibly TRBD1 or TRBD2 (6 bases each). Germline V gives CDR1 MDHEN, CDR2 SYDVKM. This CDR3 region has 15 residues. Trimming stripped 6 bases from V and 0 bases from J, with 15 bases between.

About this clone itself: Other DNA sequences from this sample encode an identical CDR3 as well. The V gene is TRBV27, the J gene TRBJ1-1; no firm D call. The CDR3 covers 15 residues. Germline CDR1 is MNHEY and CDR2 is SMNVEV (reference sequence). The V end lost 0 bases, the J end lost 0 bases, and 8 bases lay between the germline ends. CDR3 bases: TGTGCCAGCAGTTTATCAACAGAGTTGAACACTGAAGCTTTCTTT. Translation gives CASSLSTELNTEAFF.

The rearrangement uses TRBV7-2 and TRBJ1-3, with no clear D. Germline V lookup: CDR1 SGHTA, CDR2 FQGNSA. Trimming cost V 2 bases and J 0 bases, with 5 bases left between them. CDR3 length: 14 residues. The CDR3, as DNA: TGTGCCAGCAGCTTAAGGCTCTCTGGAAACACCATATATTTT. Translating it yields CASSLRLSGNTIYF.

With respect to this clone: The same CDR3 also results from other DNA sequences found in this sample. CDR3: CASSLGTSGYNEQFF. CDR3 nucleotide sequence: TGTGCCAGCAGCCTTGGGACTAGCGGCTACAATGAGCAGTTCTTC. This chain links TRBV11-3 with TRBJ2-1, with 11 bases that match TRBD2. Germline loops: CDR1 SGHNT, CDR2 YENEEA. This CDR3 comprises 15 residues. The V segment lost 5 bases and the J segment 3 bases; nucleotides outside the gene matches: 3.

The rearrangement joins TRBV6-5 to TRBJ1-5, with unresolved D. The CDR3 totals 15 residues. Germline V gives CDR1 MNHEY, CDR2 SVGAGI. The V and J ends lost 4 bases and 0 bases respectively, with 10 bases between them. The CDR3 DNA sequence: TGTGCCAGCAGTTCGAGACCCAATAGCAATCAGCCCCAGCATTTT. The encoded protein is CASSSRPNSNQPQHF.